This TCR beta chain was identified during a study of CD4 T cells in relation to SARS-CoV-2 and coronaviruses. As for the study in general: Patient ages ranged from roughly 20 to 80, median 38.

V dropped 7 bases and J dropped 0 bases, with 10 bases sitting between them. Germline V CDR1 and CDR2: SGDLS, YYNGEE. The CDR3 sequence is 14 residues long. This clone came up once. The antigen is unknown. Naive or memory CD4+ cells were cultured 1:1 with T cell-depleted PBMCs plus CEF. Clones were sequenced by immunoSEQ multiplex PCR, and TCRdb holds only the in-frame ones, with some missing. The repertoire holds some 46,000 clones, with roughly 87% as singletons. The TCR sequence derives from an adult with COVID-19. This rearrangement joins TRBV9 to TRBJ2-2; perhaps D is TRBD1 or TRBD2 (5 bases each). The sequenced sample was naive CD4+ T cells from PBMCs, cultured in vitro. Subset defined: naive CD4+ T cells isolated by negative enrichment. In DNA form, the CDR3 reads TGTGCCAGCGGGACGGATACGAACACCGGGGAGCTGTTTTTT. Translation: CASGTDTNTGELFF. The whole variable domain, remainder taken from reference TRBV9 and TRBJ2-2, is DSGVTQTPKHLITATGQRVTLRCSPRSGDLSVYWYQQSLDQGLQFLIQYYNGEERAKGNILERFSAQQFPDLHSELNLSSLELGDSALYFCASGTDTNTGELFFGEGSRLTVL.